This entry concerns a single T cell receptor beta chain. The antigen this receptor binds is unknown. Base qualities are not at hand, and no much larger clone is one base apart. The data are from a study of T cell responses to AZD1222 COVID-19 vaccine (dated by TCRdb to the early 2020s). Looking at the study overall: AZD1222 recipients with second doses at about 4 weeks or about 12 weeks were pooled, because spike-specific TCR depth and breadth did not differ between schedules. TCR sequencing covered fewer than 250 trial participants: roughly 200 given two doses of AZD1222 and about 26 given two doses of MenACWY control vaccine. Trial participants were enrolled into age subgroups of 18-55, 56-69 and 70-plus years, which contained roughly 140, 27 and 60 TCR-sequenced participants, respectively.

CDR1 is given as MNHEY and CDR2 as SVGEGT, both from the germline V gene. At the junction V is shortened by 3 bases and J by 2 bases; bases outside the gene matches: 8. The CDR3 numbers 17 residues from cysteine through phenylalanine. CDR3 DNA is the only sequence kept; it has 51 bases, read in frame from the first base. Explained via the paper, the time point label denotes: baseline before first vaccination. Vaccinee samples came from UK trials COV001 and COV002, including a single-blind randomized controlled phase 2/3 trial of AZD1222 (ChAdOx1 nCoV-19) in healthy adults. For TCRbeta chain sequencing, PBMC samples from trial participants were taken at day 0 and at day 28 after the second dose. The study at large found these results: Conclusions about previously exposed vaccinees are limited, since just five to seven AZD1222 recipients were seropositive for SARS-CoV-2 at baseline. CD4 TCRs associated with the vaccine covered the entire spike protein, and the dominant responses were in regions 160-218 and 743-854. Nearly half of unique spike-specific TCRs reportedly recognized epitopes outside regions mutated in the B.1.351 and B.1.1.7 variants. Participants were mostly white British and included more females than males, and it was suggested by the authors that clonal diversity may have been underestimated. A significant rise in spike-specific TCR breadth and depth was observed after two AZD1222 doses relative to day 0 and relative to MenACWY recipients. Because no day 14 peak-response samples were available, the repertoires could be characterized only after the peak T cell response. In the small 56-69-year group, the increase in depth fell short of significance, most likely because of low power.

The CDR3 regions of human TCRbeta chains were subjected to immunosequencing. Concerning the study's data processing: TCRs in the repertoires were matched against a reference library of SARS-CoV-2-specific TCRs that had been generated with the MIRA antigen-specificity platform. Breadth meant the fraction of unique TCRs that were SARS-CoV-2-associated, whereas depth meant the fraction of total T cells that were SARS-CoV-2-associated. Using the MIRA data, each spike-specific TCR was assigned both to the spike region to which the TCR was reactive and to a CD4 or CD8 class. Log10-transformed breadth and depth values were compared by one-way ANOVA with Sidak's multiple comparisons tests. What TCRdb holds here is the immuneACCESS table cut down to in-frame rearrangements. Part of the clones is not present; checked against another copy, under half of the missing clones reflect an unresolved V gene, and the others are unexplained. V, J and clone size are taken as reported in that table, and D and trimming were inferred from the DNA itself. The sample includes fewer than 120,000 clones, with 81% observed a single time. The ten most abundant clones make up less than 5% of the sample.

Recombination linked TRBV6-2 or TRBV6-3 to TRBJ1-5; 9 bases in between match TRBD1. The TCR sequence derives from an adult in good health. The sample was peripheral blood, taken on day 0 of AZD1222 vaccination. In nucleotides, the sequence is TGTGCCAGCAGTTATGGGACAGGGTCTAGGGGCAATCAGCCCCAGCATTTT. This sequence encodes CASSYGTGSRGNQPQHF.